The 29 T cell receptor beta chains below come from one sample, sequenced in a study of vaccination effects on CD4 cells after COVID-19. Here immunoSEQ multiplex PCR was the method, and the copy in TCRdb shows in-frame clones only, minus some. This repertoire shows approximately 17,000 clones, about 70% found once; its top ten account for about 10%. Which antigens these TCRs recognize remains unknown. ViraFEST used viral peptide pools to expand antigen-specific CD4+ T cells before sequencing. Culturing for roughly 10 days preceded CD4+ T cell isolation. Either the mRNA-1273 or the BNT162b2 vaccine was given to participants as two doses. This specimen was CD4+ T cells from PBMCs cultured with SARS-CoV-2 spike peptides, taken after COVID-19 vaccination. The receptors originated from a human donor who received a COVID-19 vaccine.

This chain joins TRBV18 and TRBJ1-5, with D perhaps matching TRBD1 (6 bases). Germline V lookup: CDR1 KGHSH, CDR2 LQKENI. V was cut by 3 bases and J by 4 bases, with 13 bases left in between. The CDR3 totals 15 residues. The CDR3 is CASSPGQPSNQPQHF. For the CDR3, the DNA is TGTGCCAGCTCACCCGGACAGCCCTCAAATCAGCCCCAGCATTTT.

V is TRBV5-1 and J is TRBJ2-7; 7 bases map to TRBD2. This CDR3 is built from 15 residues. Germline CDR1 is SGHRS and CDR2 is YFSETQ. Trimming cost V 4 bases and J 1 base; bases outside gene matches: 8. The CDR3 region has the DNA TGCGCCAGCAGCCCCTGGGGGGGAGAGTCCTACGAGCAGTACTTC. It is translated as CASSPWGGESYEQYF.

This chain's CDR3 is CASRGTGYRGELFF. CDR3 sequence (DNA): TGTGCCAGCAGGGGGACAGGTTACCGCGGGGAGCTGTTTTTT. The chain recombines TRBV6-5 with TRBJ2-2, with TRBD1 matching over 8 bases. The germline CDR1 and CDR2 sequences are MNHEY and SVGAGI. With V trimmed by 6 bases and J by 7 bases, 7 bases remained unmatched. CDR3 length equals 14 residues.

The CDR3 protein is CASSFWEGGDTQYF. The CDR3, as DNA: TGTGCCAGCAGCTTTTGGGAGGGAGGGGATACGCAGTATTTT. The chain uses TRBV7-2 and TRBJ2-3; 7 positions agree with TRBD2. This CDR3 has 14 residues. Germline V gene data show CDR1 as SGHTA and CDR2 as FQGNSA. J lost 6 bases, V lost 3 bases, and 6 bases had no gene match. The whole variable domain, remainder taken from reference TRBV7-2 and TRBJ2-3, is GAGVSQSPSNKVTEKGKDVELRCDPISGHTALYWYRQSLGQGLEFLIYFQGNSAPDKSGLPSDRFSAERTGGSVSTLTIQRTQQEDSAVYLCASSFWEGGDTQYFGPGTRLTVL.

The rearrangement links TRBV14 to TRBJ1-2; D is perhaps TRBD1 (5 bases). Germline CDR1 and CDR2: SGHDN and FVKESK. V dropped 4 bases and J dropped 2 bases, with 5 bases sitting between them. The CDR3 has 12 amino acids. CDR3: CASSRQNYGYTF. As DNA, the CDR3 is TGTGCCAGCAGCCGACAGAACTATGGCTACACCTTC.

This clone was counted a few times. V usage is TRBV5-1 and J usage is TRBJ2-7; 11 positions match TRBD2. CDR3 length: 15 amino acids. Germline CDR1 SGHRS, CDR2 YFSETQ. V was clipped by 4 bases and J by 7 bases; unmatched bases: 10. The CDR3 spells CASSLLAGGTPEQYF. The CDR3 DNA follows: TGCGCCAGCAGCCTTTTAGCGGGGGGGACCCCGGAGCAGTACTTC.

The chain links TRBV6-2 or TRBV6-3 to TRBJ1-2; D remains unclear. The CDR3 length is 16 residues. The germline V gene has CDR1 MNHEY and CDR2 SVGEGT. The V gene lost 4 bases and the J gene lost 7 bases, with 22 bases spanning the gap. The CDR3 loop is CASSFTTLDQEPGYTF. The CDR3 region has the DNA TGTGCCAGCAGTTTTACTACCTTGGACCAGGAACCTGGCTACACCTTC.

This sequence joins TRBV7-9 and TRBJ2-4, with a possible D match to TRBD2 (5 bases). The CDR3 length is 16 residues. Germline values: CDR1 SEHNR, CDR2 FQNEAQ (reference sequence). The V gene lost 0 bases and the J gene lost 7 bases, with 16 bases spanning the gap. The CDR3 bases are TGTGCCAGCAGCTTAGCCCCCCCACGGGGAAACAACATTCAGTACTTC. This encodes CASSLAPPRGNNIQYF.

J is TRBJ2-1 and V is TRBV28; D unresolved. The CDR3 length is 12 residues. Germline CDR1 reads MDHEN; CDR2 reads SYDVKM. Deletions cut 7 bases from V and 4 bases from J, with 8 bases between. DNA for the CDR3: TGTGCCAGCACATCCTCATACAATGAGCAGTTCTTC. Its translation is CASTSSYNEQFF.

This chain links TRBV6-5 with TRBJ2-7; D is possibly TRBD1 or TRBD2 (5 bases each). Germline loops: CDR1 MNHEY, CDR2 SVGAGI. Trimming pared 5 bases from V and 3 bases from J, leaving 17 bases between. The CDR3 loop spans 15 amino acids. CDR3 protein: CASSPTWGRDYEQYF. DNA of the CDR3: TGTGCCAGCAGTCCAACCTGGGGACGGGACTACGAGCAGTACTTC.

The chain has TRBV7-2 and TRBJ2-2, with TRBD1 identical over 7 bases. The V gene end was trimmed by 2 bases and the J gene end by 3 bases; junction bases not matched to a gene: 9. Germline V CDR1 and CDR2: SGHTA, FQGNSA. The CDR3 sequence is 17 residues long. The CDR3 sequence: CASSLTLDRVDTGELFF. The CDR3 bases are TGTGCCAGCAGCTTAACTCTAGACAGGGTTGACACCGGGGAGCTGTTTTTT.

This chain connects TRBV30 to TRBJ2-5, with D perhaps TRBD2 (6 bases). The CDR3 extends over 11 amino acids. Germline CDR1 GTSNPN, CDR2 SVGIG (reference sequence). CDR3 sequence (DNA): TGTGCGCGGGGACTCCAAGAGACCCAGTACTTC. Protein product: CARGLQETQYF.

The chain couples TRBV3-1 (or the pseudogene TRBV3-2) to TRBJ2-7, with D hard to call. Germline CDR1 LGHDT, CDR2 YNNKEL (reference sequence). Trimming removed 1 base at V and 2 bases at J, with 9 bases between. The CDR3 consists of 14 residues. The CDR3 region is CASSQGVFPYEQYF. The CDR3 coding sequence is TGTGCCAGCAGCCAAGGGGTTTTTCCCTACGAGCAGTACTTC.

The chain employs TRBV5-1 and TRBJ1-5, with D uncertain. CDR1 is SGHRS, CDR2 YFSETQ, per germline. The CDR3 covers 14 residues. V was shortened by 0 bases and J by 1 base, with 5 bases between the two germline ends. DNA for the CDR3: TGCGCCAGCAGCTTGGATCCCAGCAATCAGCCCCAGCATTTT. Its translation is CASSLDPSNQPQHF.

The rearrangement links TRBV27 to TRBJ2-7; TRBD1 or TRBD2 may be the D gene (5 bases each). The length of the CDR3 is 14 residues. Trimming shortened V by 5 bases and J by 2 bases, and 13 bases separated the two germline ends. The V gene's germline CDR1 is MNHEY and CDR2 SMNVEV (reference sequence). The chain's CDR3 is CASSVRDGTYEQYF. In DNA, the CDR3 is TGTGCCAGCAGTGTCCGGGACGGAACCTACGAGCAGTACTTC.

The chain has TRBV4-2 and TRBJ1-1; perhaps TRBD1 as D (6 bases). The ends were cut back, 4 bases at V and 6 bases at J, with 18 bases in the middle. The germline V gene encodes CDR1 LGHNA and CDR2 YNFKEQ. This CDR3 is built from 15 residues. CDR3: CASSPLGGLGAEAFF. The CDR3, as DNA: TGTGCCAGCAGCCCGCTAGGGGGACTCGGCGCTGAAGCTTTCTTT.

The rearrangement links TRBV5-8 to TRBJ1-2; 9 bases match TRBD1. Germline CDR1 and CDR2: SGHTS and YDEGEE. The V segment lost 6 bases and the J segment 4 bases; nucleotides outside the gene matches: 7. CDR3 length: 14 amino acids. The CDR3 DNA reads TGTGCCAGCACCCGGGGACAGGGAGTCTATGGCTACACCTTC. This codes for CASTRGQGVYGYTF.

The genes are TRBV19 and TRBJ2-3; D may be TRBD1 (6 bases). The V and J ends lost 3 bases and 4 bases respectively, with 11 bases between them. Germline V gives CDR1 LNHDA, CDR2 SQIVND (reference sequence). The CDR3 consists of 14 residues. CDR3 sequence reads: CASSMGNRADTQYF. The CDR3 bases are TGTGCCAGTAGTATGGGAAACAGGGCAGATACGCAGTATTTT.

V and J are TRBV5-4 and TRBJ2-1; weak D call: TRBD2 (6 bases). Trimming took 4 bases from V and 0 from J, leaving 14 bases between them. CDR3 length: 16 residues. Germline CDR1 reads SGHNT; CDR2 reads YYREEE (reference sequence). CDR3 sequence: CASSRSGLSSYNEQFF. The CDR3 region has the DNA TGTGCCAGCAGCCGTAGCGGCTTGAGCTCCTACAATGAGCAGTTCTTC. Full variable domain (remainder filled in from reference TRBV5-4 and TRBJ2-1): ETGVTQSPTHLIKTRGQQVTLRCSSQSGHNTVSWYQQALGQGPQFIFQYYREEENGRGNFPPRFSGLQFPNYSSELNVNALELDDSALYLCASSRSGLSSYNEQFFGPGTRLTVL.

The CDR3 sequence: CASGRGGTEAFF. In DNA form, the CDR3 reads TGTGCCAGTGGGCGGGGTGGTACTGAAGCTTTCTTT. The chain uses TRBV19 and TRBJ1-1, with unresolved D. V was trimmed by 8 bases and J by 5 bases, leaving 12 bases between them. The CDR3 covers 12 residues. Germline-derived CDR1 and CDR2 are LNHDA and SQIVND (reference sequence).

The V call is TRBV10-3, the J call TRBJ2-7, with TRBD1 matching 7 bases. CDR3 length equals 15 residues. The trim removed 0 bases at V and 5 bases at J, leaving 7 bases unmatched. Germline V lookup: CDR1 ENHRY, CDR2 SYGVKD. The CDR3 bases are TGTGCCATCAGTGAGTCGGGCAGGGGGATAAACGAGCAGTACTTC. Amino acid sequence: CAISESGRGINEQYF.

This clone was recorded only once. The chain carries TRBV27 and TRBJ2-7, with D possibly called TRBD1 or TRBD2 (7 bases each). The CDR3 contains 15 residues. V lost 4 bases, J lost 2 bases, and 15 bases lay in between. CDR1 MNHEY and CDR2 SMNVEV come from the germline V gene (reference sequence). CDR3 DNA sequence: TGTGCCAGCAGTTCCCAGGGGGGGCGGACCTACGAGCAGTACTTC. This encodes CASSSQGGRTYEQYF.

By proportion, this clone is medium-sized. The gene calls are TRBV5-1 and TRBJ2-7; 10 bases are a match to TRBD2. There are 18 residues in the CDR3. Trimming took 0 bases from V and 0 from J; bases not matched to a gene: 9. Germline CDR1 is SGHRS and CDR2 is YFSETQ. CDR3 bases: TGCGCCAGCAGCTTGGTGGGGCCTTCTAGCGGGAGCTCCTACGAGCAGTACTTC. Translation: CASSLVGPSSGSSYEQYF.

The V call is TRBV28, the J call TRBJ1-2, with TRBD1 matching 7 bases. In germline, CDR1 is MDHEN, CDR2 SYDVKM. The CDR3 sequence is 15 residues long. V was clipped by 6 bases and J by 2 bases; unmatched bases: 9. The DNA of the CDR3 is TGTGCCAGCAGGGGGGGACAGATCATGAACTATGGCTACACCTTC. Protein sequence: CASRGGQIMNYGYTF.

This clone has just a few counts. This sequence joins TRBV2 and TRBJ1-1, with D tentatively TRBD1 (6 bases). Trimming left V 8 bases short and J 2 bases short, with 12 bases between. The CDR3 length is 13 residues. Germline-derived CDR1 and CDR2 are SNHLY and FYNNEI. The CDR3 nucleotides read TGTGCCAGCGGGGGGCAGGTAAACACTGAAGCTTTCTTT. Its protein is CASGGQVNTEAFF.

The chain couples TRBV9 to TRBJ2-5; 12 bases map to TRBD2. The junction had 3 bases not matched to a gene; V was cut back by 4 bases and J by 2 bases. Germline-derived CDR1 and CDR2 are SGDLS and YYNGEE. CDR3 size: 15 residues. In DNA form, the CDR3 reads TGTGCCAGCAGCTCTAGCGGGGGGGAACAAGAGACCCAGTACTTC. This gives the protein CASSSSGGEQETQYF.

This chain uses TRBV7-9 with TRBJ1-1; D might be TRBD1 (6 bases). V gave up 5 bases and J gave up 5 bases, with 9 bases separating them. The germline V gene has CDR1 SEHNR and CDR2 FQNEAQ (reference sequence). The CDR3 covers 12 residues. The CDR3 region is CASSTGKTEAFF. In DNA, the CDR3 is TGTGCCAGCAGCACAGGGAAGACTGAAGCTTTCTTT.

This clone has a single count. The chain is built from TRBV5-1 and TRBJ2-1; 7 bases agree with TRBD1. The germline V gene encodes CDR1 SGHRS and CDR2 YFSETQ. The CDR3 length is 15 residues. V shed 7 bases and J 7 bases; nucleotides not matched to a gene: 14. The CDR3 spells CASAFLDRLGNEQFF. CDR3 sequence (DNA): TGCGCCAGCGCTTTTCTGGACAGGCTAGGAAATGAGCAGTTCTTC. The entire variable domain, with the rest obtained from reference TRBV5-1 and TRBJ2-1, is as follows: KAGVTQTPRYLIKTRGQQVTLSCSPISGHRSVSWYQQTPGQGLQFLFEYFSETQRNKGNFPGRFSGRQFSNSRSEMNVSTLELGDSALYLCASAFLDRLGNEQFFGPGTRLTVL.

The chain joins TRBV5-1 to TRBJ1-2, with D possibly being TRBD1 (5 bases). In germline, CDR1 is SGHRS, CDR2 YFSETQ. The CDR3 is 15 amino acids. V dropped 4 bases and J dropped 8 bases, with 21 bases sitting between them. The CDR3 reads CASSPGPEGSKGYTF. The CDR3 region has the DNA TGCGCCAGCAGCCCGGGGCCTGAGGGGTCCAAAGGCTACACCTTC.